This entry lists 32 T cell receptor beta chains sequenced from one sample in a study of T cell changes during pregnancy in multiple sclerosis. TCRdb's copy holds only in-frame clones and misses some; the assay was immunoSEQ multiplex PCR. Found here are more than 55,000 clones, roughly nine tenths of them singletons; the top ten hold approximately 1.2%. The specimen was peripheral blood, collected in the third trimester of pregnancy. These receptors were obtained from a female donor with multiple sclerosis, enrolled in a pregnancy study.

In its sample, this clone was seen once. The chain's CDR3 is CASSPTGFSTYEQYF. CDR3 nucleotide sequence: TGTGCCAGCAGCCCGACAGGGTTCTCTACCTACGAGCAGTACTTC. This chain connects TRBV13 to TRBJ2-7; 7 positions agree with TRBD1. Trimming took 5 bases from V and 2 from J; bases not matched to a gene: 9. Germline loops: CDR1 PRHDT, CDR2 FYEKMQ (reference sequence). This CDR3 has 15 amino acids.

The CDR3 DNA reads as TGTGCCAGCAGCTCAGACAGGGGACAAGAGACCCAGTACTTC. Translation: CASSSDRGQETQYF. The chain combines TRBV5-6 with TRBJ2-5, with 8 bases that match TRBD1. The CDR3 is 14 residues long. In germline, CDR1 is SGHDT, CDR2 YYEEEE. V was pared by 3 bases and J by 2 bases, with 3 bases of the junction left unmatched.

V gene TRBV7-3 combines with J gene TRBJ2-1; TRBD2 matches 13 bases. The germline V gene has CDR1 SGHTA and CDR2 FQGTGA. The CDR3 loop spans 14 amino acids. V shed 8 bases and J 7 bases; nucleotides not matched to a gene: 5. CDR3 sequence (DNA): TGTGCCAGCCAACTAGCGGGAGGGTCAAATGAGCAGTTCTTC. Encoded protein: CASQLAGGSNEQFF.

In nucleotides, the CDR3 is TGCGCCAGCAGCCCAGAGGGACTAGCGGCGTACAATGAGCAGTTCTTC. Translation: CASSPEGLAAYNEQFF. The rearrangement links TRBV5-1 to TRBJ2-1; 11 bases agree with TRBD2. With 4 bases clipped from V and 4 bases from J, the junction kept 7 bases outside the gene matches. Germline lookup yields CDR1 SGHRS and CDR2 YFSETQ. CDR3 length: 16 residues.

Regarding this clone: This is likely a read error, given that the CDR3 carries no conserved phenylalanine or tryptophan at its end. The chain uses TRBV7-9 and TRBJ1-1, with D perhaps TRBD1 (6 bases). Per the germline V gene, CDR1 is SEHNR and CDR2 is FQNEAQ (reference sequence). The CDR3 is made up of 15 amino acids. Trimming removed 0 bases at V and 1 base at J, with 9 bases between. CDR3 sequence (DNA): TGTGCCAGCAGCTTAGCGGGAGGGGGGAACACTGAAGCTTTCGTT. This gives the protein CASSLAGGGNTEAFV.

The chain employs TRBV28 and TRBJ1-4, with no clear D. CDR1 and CDR2 from the germline V gene are MDHEN and SYDVKM. Between the trimmed V and J ends, which lost 5 bases and 8 bases, there was a span of 12 bases. The CDR3 is made up of 13 amino acids. CDR3 bases: TGTGCCAGCAGTATACGAGCCCCAGAAAAACTGTTTTTT. This codes for CASSIRAPEKLFF.

The rearrangement uses TRBV30 and TRBJ2-1; 8 nucleotides agree with TRBD2. Trimming cost V 5 bases and J 5 bases; bases outside gene matches: 5. Per germline, CDR1 GTSNPN and CDR2 SVGIG (reference sequence). CDR3 length: 13 residues. DNA for the CDR3: TGTGCCTGGGCGGGAGGTGCAGACAATGAGCAGTTCTTC. Its translation is CAWAGGADNEQFF.

The rearrangement joins TRBV7-9 to TRBJ1-2; no clear D. The CDR3 has 11 amino acids. Trimming stripped 5 bases from V and 12 bases from J, with 13 bases between. CDR1 and CDR2 from the germline V gene are SEHNR and FQNEAQ (reference sequence). Here the CDR3 reads CASSLVEDHTF. In nucleotides, the CDR3 is TGTGCCAGCAGCCTTGTGGAGGACCACACCTTC.

The V and J genes are TRBV27 and TRBJ1-5; maybe TRBD1 (6 bases). The CDR3 runs to 14 residues. Per the germline V gene, CDR1 is MNHEY and CDR2 is SMNVEV (reference sequence). V was pared by 5 bases and J by 7 bases, with 15 bases between. The DNA for the CDR3 is TGTGCCAGCAGTCCTCTCCAGGGGCGGCAGCCCCAGCATTTT. It specifies CASSPLQGRQPQHF.

The chain joins TRBV30 to TRBJ1-2; 7 bases agree with TRBD1. There are 14 residues in the CDR3. CDR1 is GTSNPN, CDR2 SVGIG, per germline (reference sequence). J lost 5 bases, V lost 2 bases, and 8 bases had no gene match. The DNA for the CDR3 is TGTGCCTGGAGTCCACAGACAGGGAATTATGGCTACACCTTC. Protein: CAWSPQTGNYGYTF.

The chain carries TRBV2 and TRBJ1-2; 10 nucleotides align to TRBD1. The CDR3 has 14 amino acids. Germline-derived CDR1 and CDR2 are SNHLY and FYNNEI. Trimming cost V 5 bases and J 2 bases; bases outside gene matches: 2. CDR3 amino acids: CASSPGQGNYGYTF. The DNA for the CDR3 is TGTGCCAGCAGTCCGGGACAGGGGAACTATGGCTACACCTTC.

This sequence joins TRBV10-3 and TRBJ1-2; D is ambiguous. Germline V gives CDR1 ENHRY, CDR2 SYGVKD. CDR3 size: 13 residues. Between the trimmed V and J ends, which lost 7 bases and 5 bases, there was a span of 14 bases. CDR3 nucleotide sequence: TGTGCCATCACCCGGACGGGGTTTTATGGCTACACCTTC. Translation: CAITRTGFYGYTF.

This clone appeared once. This chain links TRBV6-5 with TRBJ2-2, with TRBD2 matching 7 bases. The germline CDR1 and CDR2 sequences are MNHEY and SVGAGI. V shed 4 bases, J shed 5 bases, and the junction held 7 bases outside the gene matches. This CDR3 has 15 amino acids. This CDR3 is CASSSAGESTGELFF. CDR3 coding DNA: TGTGCCAGCAGTTCGGCGGGAGAGTCAACCGGGGAGCTGTTTTTT.

This chain links TRBV11-1 with TRBJ2-5; D not resolved. Trimming removed 5 bases from V and 1 base from J, with 8 bases in between. Germline V gives CDR1 SGHAT, CDR2 FQDESV (reference sequence). This CDR3 has 13 amino acids. The chain's CDR3 is CASSERSQETQYF. The CDR3, as DNA: TGTGCCAGCAGCGAGAGGTCCCAAGAGACCCAGTACTTC.

The chain employs TRBV7-3 and TRBJ2-7; no clear D. Trimming took 3 bases from V and 1 from J, leaving 7 bases between them. Looked up from germline, CDR1 is SGHTA and CDR2 is FQGTGA. The CDR3 is made up of 13 amino acids. In DNA form, the CDR3 reads TGTGCCAGCAGCTTTGACACATCCTACGAGCAGTACTTC. Its translation: CASSFDTSYEQYF.

This clone has more than one count but fewer than ten. The chain joins TRBV19 to TRBJ2-1; TRBD2 matches 10 bases. Per the germline V gene, CDR1 is LNHDA and CDR2 is SQIVND (reference sequence). This CDR3 has 13 residues. J was trimmed by 9 bases and V by 8 bases; bases with no gene match: 7. The CDR3 here is CASSPGLASEQFF. The CDR3 nucleotides read TGTGCCAGTTCCCCGGGACTAGCGTCTGAGCAGTTCTTC.

This CDR3 is CASRTPGQGGYEQFF. The CDR3 DNA follows: TGTGCCAGCAGGACTCCGGGACAGGGTGGGTATGAGCAGTTCTTC. J is TRBJ2-1 and V is TRBV11-2; 9 bases agree with TRBD1. CDR1 SGHAT and CDR2 FQNNGV come from the germline V gene. This CDR3 has 15 amino acids. Trimming cost V 6 bases and J 8 bases; bases outside gene matches: 11.

The chain is built from TRBV25-1 and TRBJ2-1, with D possibly being TRBD2 (5 bases). From germline, CDR1 is MGHDK and CDR2 SYGVNS. The CDR3 covers 13 residues. V lost 11 bases, J lost 5 bases, and 16 bases lay in between. This CDR3 is CAGSDGINNEQFF. The CDR3 region has the DNA TGTGCCGGCTCGGACGGGATAAACAATGAGCAGTTCTTC.

The rearrangement uses TRBV5-6 and TRBJ2-7; 12 bases match TRBD1. Germline V CDR1 and CDR2: SGHDT, YYEEEE. V trimming: 4 bases; J trimming: 3 bases; junction bases outside the gene matches: 8. CDR3 size: 16 residues. CDR3 sequence (DNA): TGTGCCAGCAGCGGGGGACAGGGGGCGCTTGACTACGAGCAGTACTTC. Translating gives CASSGGQGALDYEQYF.

This rearrangement joins TRBV19 to TRBJ2-7; weak D call: TRBD2 (6 bases). Trimming took 1 base from V and 4 from J, leaving 14 bases between them. Germline V lookup: CDR1 LNHDA, CDR2 SQIVND (reference sequence). The CDR3 loop spans 15 amino acids. The CDR3 sequence: CASSIGLARDYEQYF. In nucleotides, the CDR3 is TGTGCCAGTAGTATAGGCCTAGCGAGAGATTACGAGCAGTACTTC. Supplemented by reference TRBV19 and TRBJ2-7, the full variable domain reads DGGITQSPKYLFRKEGQNVTLSCEQNLNHDAMYWYRQDPGQGLRLIYYSQIVNDFQKGDIAEGYSVSREKKESFPLTVTSAQKNPTAFYLCASSIGLARDYEQYFGPGTRLTVT.

The chain employs TRBV7-6 and TRBJ1-1; 7 positions agree with TRBD1. The CDR3 is made up of 14 amino acids. Per the germline V gene, CDR1 is SGHVS and CDR2 is FNYEAQ. The ends lost 2 bases at V and 6 bases at J; junction bases unmatched: 6. The CDR3 bases are TGTGCCAGCAGCTTAACTACAGGGGACTCTGAAGCTTTCTTT. Translating gives CASSLTTGDSEAFF.

The count of this clone is one. CDR3 protein: CASSPSGRARLDTQYF. CDR3 coding DNA: TGTGCCAGCAGTCCCAGCGGGAGGGCTCGTTTAGATACGCAGTATTTT. The chain is built from TRBV27 and TRBJ2-3; TRBD2 agrees at 10 bases. Germline V gives CDR1 MNHEY, CDR2 SMNVEV (reference sequence). The length of the CDR3 is 16 residues. V lost 5 bases and J lost 5; bases outside the gene matches: 10.

The rearrangement joins TRBV19 to TRBJ2-2; 10 bases map to TRBD2. The length of the CDR3 is 15 residues. The germline V gene encodes CDR1 LNHDA and CDR2 SQIVND (reference sequence). V was clipped by 6 bases and J by 2 bases; unmatched bases: 3. In DNA, the CDR3 is TGTGCCAGTAGAAGGACTAGCGGCAACACCGGGGAGCTGTTTTTT. It yields the protein CASRRTSGNTGELFF.

This chain joins TRBV18 and TRBJ2-5; D uncertain. Germline V CDR1 and CDR2: KGHSH, LQKENI. Trimming left V 5 bases short and J 5 bases short, with 21 bases between. The CDR3 is 16 residues long. CDR3 nucleotide sequence: TGTGCCAGCTCAGCGTGGATTCGCAGCGATCCGGAGACCCAGTACTTC. The encoded protein is CASSAWIRSDPETQYF.

The V and J genes are TRBV12-5 and TRBJ1-2; D might be TRBD1 (5 bases). Germline V gene data show CDR1 as LGHNT and CDR2 as FRNRAP. Trimming pared 1 base from V and 0 bases from J, leaving 6 bases between. CDR3 length equals 14 residues. The CDR3 is CASGLGGANYGYTF. CDR3 in DNA: TGTGCTAGTGGTTTGGGGGGCGCTAACTATGGCTACACCTTC.

The V call is TRBV18, the J call TRBJ1-2, with 8 nucleotides matching TRBD1. V lost 3 bases, J lost 5 bases, and 5 bases stayed unmatched. Per germline, CDR1 KGHSH and CDR2 LQKENI. The CDR3 covers 14 residues. As DNA, the CDR3 is TGTGCCAGCTCACCTGACAGGGGACAATATGGCTACACCTTC. It encodes CASSPDRGQYGYTF.

This sequence joins TRBV27 and TRBJ2-7; 11 nucleotides line up with TRBD2. CDR3 length: 14 residues. Germline trimming cut 5 bases from V and 2 bases from J; bases unmatched to any gene: 2. Germline V gene data show CDR1 as MNHEY and CDR2 as SMNVEV (reference sequence). The CDR3 DNA is TGTGCCAGCAGTGTGACTAGCGGGGCCTACGAGCAGTACTTC. Its protein is CASSVTSGAYEQYF.

The CDR3 loop reads CASTLSPRGGEGDTQYF. The CDR3 bases are TGTGCCAGCACCCTCTCTCCCCGGGGGGGGGAGGGAGATACGCAGTATTTT. The chain joins TRBV7-6 to TRBJ2-3; 8 positions match TRBD2. J was trimmed by 5 bases and V by 7 bases; bases with no gene match: 17. The CDR3 is made up of 17 amino acids. CDR1 SGHVS and CDR2 FNYEAQ come from the germline V gene. Supplemented by reference TRBV7-6 and TRBJ2-3, the full variable domain reads GAGVSQSPRYKVTKRGQDVALRCDPISGHVSLYWYRQALGQGPEFLTYFNYEAQQDKSGLPNDRFSAERPEGSISTLTIQRTEQRDSAMYRCASTLSPRGGEGDTQYFGPGTRLTVL.

V is TRBV5-1 and J is TRBJ2-1; TRBD2 agrees at 10 bases. Germline V CDR1 and CDR2: SGHRS, YFSETQ. J lost 3 bases, V lost 6 bases, and 6 bases had no gene match. The CDR3 totals 15 residues. In nucleotides, the CDR3 is TGCGCCAGCAAGGAAGGACTAGCGGTCTACAATGAGCAGTTCTTC. This encodes CASKEGLAVYNEQFF.

The J gene is TRBJ1-5, the V gene TRBV12-5; TRBD1 is a possible D gene (5 bases). The CDR3 sequence is 14 residues long. Germline CDR1 is LGHNT and CDR2 is FRNRAP. V lost 8 bases, J lost 0 bases, and 11 bases lay in between. CDR3 sequence: CASTTGDSNQPQHF. CDR3 DNA: TGTGCTAGTACAACAGGAGATAGCAATCAGCCCCAGCATTTT.

The V gene is TRBV10-3, the J gene TRBJ2-7; a weak D match, TRBD2 (5 bases). Germline V CDR1 and CDR2: ENHRY, SYGVKD. Trimming left V 5 bases short and J 3 bases short, with 8 bases between. The CDR3 length is 12 residues. The CDR3 sequence is CAISYGNYEQYF. The CDR3 DNA follows: TGTGCCATCAGTTACGGGAACTACGAGCAGTACTTC.

The chain combines TRBV6-1 with TRBJ2-5; TRBD2 matches 7 bases. The germline V gene encodes CDR1 MNHNS and CDR2 SASEGT. There are 15 residues in the CDR3. Losses at the gene ends were 3 bases for V and 4 bases for J; bases not matched to a gene: 8. CDR3 loop: CASSEPRGLTETQYF. The CDR3 coding sequence is TGTGCCAGCAGTGAGCCGAGGGGACTAACAGAGACCCAGTACTTC.